What follows is one T cell receptor beta chain and its context. Its cognate antigen has yet to be identified. Base qualities are missing; no much larger clone stands one base away. Libraries were constructed by the immunoSEQ multiplex PCR assay. The multiplex PCR relied on a mix of 60 forward primers for TCR Vbeta segments and 13 reverse primers for TCR Jbeta segments. The CDR3 region of rearranged TCR beta genes was amplified from genomic DNA with a multiplex PCR assay. On the Illumina HiSeq System, the amplified TCR beta libraries were sequenced as 87-base-pair reads. The paper's processing steps were these. Across the 670 or so repertoires, a later analysis counted 60 million to 90 million unique TCR beta chains, 8.5 million to 12 million of which were shared by at least two donors. Raw reads were error-corrected and collapsed into unique sequences with a nearest-neighbor algorithm that merged closely related sequences to remove PCR and sequencing errors. To assign V, D and J gene segments, CDR3 sequences were aligned to IMGT reference sequences. For a sequence to be retained, a match of at least six nucleotides to both a V gene segment and a J gene segment was required. A rearrangement was called productive if the CDR3 had no stop codons and remained in frame with V and J, and every other rearrangement was called non-productive. CDR3 was defined according to IMGT convention as the region running from the second conserved V-encoded cysteine to the conserved J-encoded phenylalanine. In an earlier analysis of more than 550 of the donors, sequences lacking an unambiguous match to a single V gene segment were excluded. An earlier analysis of some 610 of the donors called V segments functional above 56.7% productive rearrangements and segregating when the between-donor standard deviation exceeded 5%. A statistical classification framework was developed to diagnose cytomegalovirus status using the catalog of TCR beta chain sequences. A later analysis assigned V and J genes by comparing TCR nucleotide sequences with IMGT/GENE-DB human TR gene sequences. Using the TCRdist pipeline, a later analysis assigned CDR3 sequences along with most-parsimonious VDJ recombination scenarios. A later analysis defined each TCR beta chain by its CDR3 amino acid sequence plus V-gene family, and excluded reads lacking a unique V-gene family. As a way to deal with suspected cross-contamination and a sequencing artifact, a later analysis dropped more than 500 nucleotide sequences that were highly shared and had low generation probability. In a later analysis, a clonal expansion index was calculated for each public chain from normalized within-repertoire ranks of inferred template counts. Generation probabilities in a later analysis came from a VDJ recombination model fitted to out-of-frame rearrangements, and those results were checked against IGoR. Hypergeometric tests were used in a later analysis to score TCR-TCR, TCR-HLA and TCR-CMV co-occurrence, with a repertoire-size bias correction applied to the TCR pairs. False discovery rates were estimated in a later analysis by permuting HLA or CMV assignments 20 times. In a later analysis, co-occurring TCRs were grouped using DBSCAN, with TCRdist sequence similarity added in when clustering inside HLA-allele-positive subsets. Repertoires with fewer than 30,000 or more than 120,000 public chains, plus five repertoires with anomalous nucleotide sharing, were excluded from co-occurrence clustering. TCRdb retrieved this table from immuneACCESS and kept in-frame rearrangements only. Not all clones are present; in checked studies, unresolved V genes account for under half, and no reason is known for the remainder. The V and J calls and clone size were taken over from that table, and D and trimming were inferred from the DNA. The sample yields over 130,000 clones; roughly three quarters were counted once. The ten top clones hold 1.5% to 2% of the sample.

The cohort was made up of approximately 700 healthy bone marrow donors. All cohort members were sampled while nominally healthy, although unrecorded immune exposures were likely present. The donor tested CMV seronegative, placing the donor among the 350 or so seronegative members of the cohort. Every donor gave a peripheral blood sample, and the peripheral blood mononuclear cells from that sample were used for TCR beta sequencing. The Qiagen DNeasy Blood Extraction Kit was used to extract genomic DNA from the blood cell samples. The junction shows trimming of 0 bases on V and 4 bases on J, and the gene matches do not reach 9 bases of it. Taken from cysteine to phenylalanine, the CDR3 has 17 residues. The kept DNA is CDR3 alone, 51 bases in frame from the first base. Reading the germline V gene gives CDR1 SGHRS and CDR2 YFSETQ. This entry comes from a study of cytomegalovirus exposure and HLA in healthy donors (dated by TCRdb to 2017 to 2019). About the study as a whole: According to an earlier analysis of 587 of the donors, 200 million or so T cells yielded 90 million to 140 million unique TCR beta sequences and 276 Gb of sequence data. Approximately 330 gigabases of sequencing data and 75 million to 85 million unique TCR sequences made up an early release that covered approximately 650 HLA-typed donors. The genetic ancestry cluster associated with self-reported Caucasian donors included 70% to 85% of the approximately 400 genotyped donors. The study was designed to test whether signatures of past pathogen exposure could be identified by cataloging public T cell receptors. The study used immunosequencing to profile the T cell repertoires of approximately 650 subjects and linked those repertoires to cytomegalovirus serostatus. A separate validation cohort of some 130 different subjects was used in addition to the approximately 640-subject first cohort. To predict cytomegalovirus infection status, the study brought together high-throughput TCR immunosequencing, statistical association of individual TCRs with disease status, and machine learning. In a later analysis, previously published TCR beta repertoires from several hundred donors were re-analyzed and high-resolution HLA genotyping was added so that TCR occurrence patterns could be studied. In the later analysis, no new phenotypic data were used to find candidate immune exposures; instead, reliance was placed on TCR beta sequences and their occurrence across donors. In an earlier analysis of 587 of the donors, high-throughput TCR beta sequencing was used to judge whether each TCR beta V gene segment behaved as functional or pseudogenic. Donor age, sex, ethnicity and CMV serostatus were compiled alongside the repertoire data. Genome-wide SNP genotypes for about 65% of the roughly 700 donors were used in a later genetic analysis, which treated that subset as a discovery cohort. All discovery cohort repertoires had been generated on a single sequencing platform. Both class I and class II loci were covered by HLA typing, at four-digit resolution. The number of typed donors differed by locus: roughly 629-640 for A, B, C, DRB1 and DQB1; some 540 for DQA1; 606 for DPA1; and some 470 for DPB1. About five DR-DQ haplotypes were treated as single units for association and clustering because of strong linkage in the cohort. On average, around 240,000 unique TCR beta nucleotide sequences were sequenced per donor among fewer than 500 genotyped donors of the cohort, with roughly 18% of those sequences being non-productive. General conclusions and limits of the study: Most TCR sequences were observed very rarely across donors, whereas some public TCRs were present in many individuals. In an earlier analysis of 587 of the donors, most TCR beta V segments appeared in productive rearrangements about 90% or about 30% of the time, broadly matching IMGT annotations. CMV serostatus was the only immune exposure information available for the cohort. The earlier analysis of approximately 540 of the donors excluded 15 to 20 rarely observed V segments, including chromosome 9 orphons, because counts were too low. In a later analysis, TCR association rates were found to vary across HLA loci, with the most associated TCRs seen for DRB1 alleles and the fewest for HLA-C alleles. Some IMGT-functional V segments, including TRBV6-2 and TRBV6-3, could not be told apart with the 87-base-pair reads, so those segments were excluded. According to a later analysis, parvovirus B19, influenza, CMV and Epstein-Barr virus appeared linked to several top co-occurrence clusters. According to the authors, the approach could potentially be generalized to other disease states and immunological phenotypes. The classifier was reported to diagnose cytomegalovirus status with high specificity and sensitivity in both the original cohort and the validation cohort. Compared with equally common non-associated chains, HLA-associated TCR beta chains in a later analysis were more clonally expanded and had lower generation probabilities. A few of the identified cytomegalovirus-associated TCR beta chains were confirmed in vitro to be specific for cytomegalovirus antigens. Correlated functional status among segregating V segments might reflect linkage disequilibrium, but an unknown experimental factor could not be ruled out. In the study, about 150 TCR beta chains were listed as associated with cytomegalovirus. A later genetic analysis associated a missense DCLRE1C variant with V-gene and J-gene trimming of TCR beta chains, and an independent cohort replicated the association. Assigning TCR associations to individual alleles was difficult when HLA alleles, especially DR and DQ, strongly co-occurred. A further reported finding was that TCR beta sequences accurately predicted the HLA-A and HLA-B alleles for most subjects in the first cohort. A cluster of highly shared sequence variants was judged likely to represent a technical artifact of the sequencing pipeline. HLA typing was unavailable for some donors at each locus, so association tests used only the typed subset. Compared with the 666-donor mean, donors in an Asian-associated ancestry cluster had fewer N-insertions in productive TCRs, according to a later genetic analysis. The presence/absence analyses assumed that sequencing depth was roughly uniform across donors, and that assumption may not be true. In this cohort, only TCR beta chains were sequenced, and detectable features were limited by the absence of alpha or paired-chain data. In a later analysis, some 17,000 TCR beta sequences were associated with specific HLA alleles at a false discovery rate of 0.05. In a later analysis, most CMV-associated TCR beta chains were found to appear HLA-restricted, with HLA associations seemingly driven largely by CMV exposure.

Sequenced sample: PBMCs. The clonotype comes from a woman aged 30 to 39 in good health and CMV-seronegative. Here the chain combines TRBV5-1 and TRBJ2-5, and TRBD2 aligns with 10 junction nucleotides. CDR3 reads: CASSLVGASGSGETQYF. The DNA sequence is given as TGCGCCAGCAGCTTGGTGGGGGCTAGCGGGAGTGGAGAGACCCAGTACTTC.